Reported below is one T cell receptor (beta chain). What it binds is unknown. With 5 bases clipped from V and 7 bases from J, the junction kept 5 bases outside the gene matches. Per the germline V gene, CDR1 is LNHDA and CDR2 is SQIVND (reference sequence). CDR3 size: 13 residues. The sample is drawn from a study of beta chain features in type 1 diabetes. Study in general: Investigators examined 107,917,701 sorted cells across all samples.

The authors reverse transcribed all of the isolated RNA, so sequencing captured expressed TCRB transcripts. Data came from immunoSEQ multiplex PCR; TCRdb stores just in-frame clones and leaves some out. This sample carries under 250,000 clones, more than 11% of them seen once, and the ten largest clones take roughly 0.019%. General study findings and limits: The study found moderately but significantly shorter TCRB CDR3s in all four CD4+ subsets of Type 1 diabetes patients.

The sequence came from a man under 40 with type 1 diabetes. The rearrangement uses TRBV19 and TRBJ1-5; 7 bases fit TRBD1. The sample was naive CD4+ T cells from blood. The CDR3 reads CASSATGTQPQHF. CDR3 coding DNA: TGTGCCAGTAGTGCGACAGGGACCCAGCCCCAGCATTTT.